This TCR beta chain was captured in a study of blood T cell repertoires in COVID-19. Across the study: COVID-19 samples collected from the United States, Italy and Spain covered acute and convalescent phases. T cells, B-cell-depleted T cells, or PBMCs supplied cDNA or gDNA.

This clone was detected only once. Trimming removed 7 bases from V and 4 bases from J, with 17 bases in between. CDR1 and CDR2 (germline): SGHTA, FQGTGA. The CDR3 has 15 residues. Per the authors' pipeline: Nucleated cell number was recorded as an estimate derived from reference gene primer amplification. Repertoires were generated with immunoSEQ multiplex PCR, while TCRdb's copy carries only in-frame clones and drops some. The D gene and trimming were derived from the DNA, and the V and J assignments and clone size from that table. Altogether 150,000 to 180,000 clones are present, more than 80% being singletons, with the ten largest covering around 0.55%.

This chain uses TRBV7-3 with TRBJ1-5, with D perhaps TRBD1 (6 bases). Material for sequencing was peripheral blood. The sequence came from a man aged 50-59 years with acute or convalescent COVID-19. In DNA form, the CDR3 reads TGTGCCAGCACTGGGGGCACGCGTTCAAATCAGCCCCAGCATTTT. It yields the protein CASTGGTRSNQPQHF. The whole variable domain, remainder taken from reference TRBV7-3 and TRBJ1-5, is GAGVSQTPSNKVTEKGKYVELRCDPISGHTALYWYRQSLGQGPEFLIYFQGTGAADDSGLPNDRFFAVRPEGSVSTLKIQRTERGDSAVYLCASTGGTRSNQPQHFGDGTRLSIL.